These 9 T cell receptor beta chains came from one sample sequenced in a study of blood T cell repertoires in COVID-19. This table comes from immunoSEQ multiplex PCR, and its TCRdb copy is limited to in-frame clones, with some not included. The sample lists fewer than 450,000 clones; 70% to 90% were seen once. The specimen was PBMCs or T cells enriched from blood (not recorded which). The receptors shown here come from a woman in her late teens or twenties who had recovered from COVID-19.

V and J are TRBV6-6 and TRBJ1-5; D call uncertain. With 0 bases removed from V and 5 bases from J, the gap between germline ends came to 14 bases. CDR1 and CDR2 from the germline V gene are MNHNY and SVGAGI (reference sequence). The CDR3 loop spans 16 amino acids. DNA of the CDR3: TGTGCCAGCAGTTACTCCGCGCCAATTTCGGATCAGCCCCAGCATTTT. This codes for CASSYSAPISDQPQHF.

This chain joins TRBV7-9 and TRBJ1-1; D is unclear. CDR1 SEHNR and CDR2 FQNEAQ come from the germline V gene (reference sequence). The CDR3 is made up of 12 amino acids. V gave up 5 bases and J gave up 5 bases, with 9 bases separating them. This chain's CDR3 is CASSRTFTEAFF. CDR3 bases: TGTGCCAGCAGCAGGACTTTTACTGAAGCTTTCTTT.

The chain is built from TRBV3-1 (or the pseudogene TRBV3-2) and TRBJ1-4; D uncertain. V lost 8 bases, J lost 0 bases, and 10 bases lay in between. The CDR3 length is 14 residues. The germline V gene encodes CDR1 LGHDT and CDR2 YNNKEL (reference sequence). The CDR3 protein is CASAGRATNEKLFF. DNA for the CDR3: TGTGCCAGCGCCGGGAGGGCAACTAATGAAAAACTGTTTTTT.

This clone was found once. The J gene is TRBJ2-2, the V gene TRBV6-4; 11 bases align to TRBD1. Trimming took 0 bases from V and 6 from J; bases not matched to a gene: 15. CDR3 length: 20 residues. Germline CDR1 MRHNA, CDR2 SNTAGT. The CDR3 reads CASSDSKGEFGTGGPGELFF. DNA of the CDR3: TGTGCCAGCAGTGACTCGAAAGGAGAGTTCGGGACAGGGGGACCCGGGGAGCTGTTTTTT.

As concerns this clone: At the DNA level, this CDR3 is encoded by other sequences in the same sample as well. V is TRBV6-5 and J is TRBJ2-7; a weak D match, TRBD1 (6 bases). The germline V gene encodes CDR1 MNHEY and CDR2 SVGAGI. V was trimmed by 0 bases and J by 2 bases, leaving 11 bases between them. This CDR3 has 15 amino acids. The DNA of the CDR3 is TGTGCCAGCAGTTACTCGAGCAGGGGACCCTACGAGCAGTACTTC. As protein: CASSYSSRGPYEQYF.

The genes are TRBV27 and TRBJ2-7; 11 nucleotides align to TRBD2. V shed 6 bases, J shed 1 base, and the junction held 5 bases outside the gene matches. The V gene's germline CDR1 is MNHEY and CDR2 SMNVEV (reference sequence). The length of the CDR3 is 15 residues. The chain's CDR3 is CASRLSGGASYEQYF. CDR3 nucleotide sequence: TGTGCCAGCAGACTTAGCGGGGGGGCTTCCTACGAGCAGTACTTC.

V is TRBV9 and J is TRBJ2-1; D is possibly TRBD1 (6 bases). Germline V gene lookup returns CDR1 SGDLS and CDR2 YYNGEE. The CDR3 contains 13 residues. V was clipped by 3 bases and J by 4 bases, with 8 bases between them. The chain's CDR3 is CASSATGYNEQFF. CDR3 DNA: TGTGCCAGCAGCGCGACAGGATACAATGAGCAGTTCTTC.

The V call is TRBV18, the J call TRBJ2-5; 9 nucleotides line up with TRBD1. After removal of 1 base from V and 4 bases from J, the junction contained 4 bases not matched to a gene. This CDR3 is 15 amino acids long. Germline CDR1 is KGHSH and CDR2 is LQKENI. The CDR3: CASSPQGTGTETQYF. DNA for the CDR3: TGTGCCAGCTCACCACAGGGGACAGGGACAGAGACCCAGTACTTC.

V and J are TRBV19 and TRBJ1-6; 7 positions agree with TRBD1. This CDR3 spans 15 amino acids. After removal of 1 base from V and 8 bases from J, the junction contained 5 bases not matched to a gene. Germline V gene data show CDR1 as LNHDA and CDR2 as SQIVND (reference sequence). CDR3 protein: CASSIGRTGDSPLHF. The CDR3 region has the DNA TGTGCCAGTAGTATAGGCCGGACAGGTGATTCACCCCTCCACTTT.